The clone carrying this TCR beta chain appeared a few times. Its target is not known. The data are from a study of OX40 agonist ivuxolimab in advanced cancers. Study as a whole: With ivuxolimab, an agonistic anti-OX40 (CD134) antibody, patients were treated.

Method: immunoSEQ multiplex PCR; TCRdb's copy keeps in-frame clones and lacks some. The table has about 69,000 clones, around 87% seen once; the top ten hold around 2.9%. Overall study findings and caveats: In general, CD8+ T cells held more expanded clones than CD4+ did, on average. Clonal expansion among partial responders at 0.1-3.0 mg/kg ranked near the lowest.

CDR1 is SGHTA, CDR2 FQGNSA, per germline. The ends were cut back, 0 bases at V and 8 bases at J, with 14 bases in the middle. The CDR3 extends over 15 amino acids. Blood draws occurred at baseline, cycle 4 day 1, and cycle 7 day 1. V usage is TRBV7-2 and J usage is TRBJ2-1; no firm D call. Sequencing was performed on CD4+ or CD8+ T cells sorted from blood, taken in a trial of the OX40 agonist ivuxolimab. The TCR originated in an adult with an advanced solid tumor such as melanoma, head and neck, liver or kidney cancer. DNA of the CDR3: TGTGCCAGCAGCTTAGCGGGAAACCCGAACGATGAGCAGTTCTTC. It translates to CASSLAGNPNDEQFF.